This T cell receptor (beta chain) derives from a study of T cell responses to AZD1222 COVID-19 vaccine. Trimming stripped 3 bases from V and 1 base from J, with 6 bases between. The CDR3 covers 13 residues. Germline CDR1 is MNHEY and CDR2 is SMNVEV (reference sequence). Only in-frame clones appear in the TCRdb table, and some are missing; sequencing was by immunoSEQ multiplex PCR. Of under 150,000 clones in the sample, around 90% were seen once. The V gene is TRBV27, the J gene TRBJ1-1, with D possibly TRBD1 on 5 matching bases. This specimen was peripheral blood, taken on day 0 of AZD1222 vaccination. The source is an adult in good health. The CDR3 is CASSLQGNTEAFF. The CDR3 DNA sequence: TGTGCCAGCAGTTTGCAGGGGAACACTGAAGCTTTCTTT.